The TCR beta chain described here comes from a study of CD8 T cells in Susac syndrome. Study overall: There were Susac syndrome patients who were therapy-naive at blood draw, others on corticosteroids, and others on intravenous immunoglobulin alone.

Reverse transcription used about 0.45 to 1 ug RNA and random hexamers. TCRdb re-called the immunoSEQ multiplex PCR reads through MiXCR, storing one row per CDR3 protein. Of 160,000 or so distinct CDR3 sequences listed, 90% to 95% were seen once; the top ten hold roughly 0.12%. The CDR3 sequence is 18 residues long. The germline gives CDR1 SGHRS, CDR2 YFSETQ. The V and J ends lost 0 bases and 5 bases, in that order; junction bases with no gene match: 14. While CD8+ and CD4+ T cells were isolated negatively, TEMRA cells were enriched by FACS. The sequence was collected from a human donor with Susac syndrome. V is TRBV5-1 and J is TRBJ2-5; 9 bases map to TRBD2. The sample comprised CD4+ T cells from PBMCs. CDR3 sequence: CASSLAGSGGTARETQYF. For the CDR3, the DNA is TGCGCCAGCAGCTTGGCCGGTAGCGGGGGCACGGCCAGGGAGACCCAGTACTTC.